Below, 18 T cell receptor beta chains from the same sample are listed, as sequenced in a study of shared clonotypes between healthy human individuals. Sequencing used immunoSEQ multiplex PCR; TCRdb keeps in-frame clones, though not all of them. The profile shows around 2.3 million clones, around 95% of them singletons. Input material: naive CD4+ T cells sorted from blood. Subset of the sample: CD45RA+ positively selected. Every receptor here comes from a man between 18 and 35 years old in good health.

The chain combines TRBV11-2 with TRBJ2-3; tentative D call: TRBD2 (5 bases). V was clipped by 3 bases and J by 0 bases, with 10 bases between them. This CDR3 has 15 residues. Germline CDR1 reads SGHAT; CDR2 reads FQNNGV. The DNA of the CDR3 is TGTGCCAGCAGCTTGGAGGATTCTAGCACAGATACGCAGTATTTT. Amino acid sequence: CASSLEDSSTDTQYF.

The V call is TRBV2, the J call TRBJ1-5; possibly TRBD1 for D (5 bases). The CDR3 consists of 16 residues. The germline gives CDR1 SNHLY, CDR2 FYNNEI. V lost 2 bases and J 3 bases, leaving 14 bases between the germline ends. Here the CDR3 reads CASSEQGTQLNQPQHF. Here the CDR3 DNA reads TGTGCCAGCAGTGAACAGGGAACTCAACTCAATCAGCCCCAGCATTTT.

The genes are TRBV4-3 and TRBJ1-2; D might be TRBD1 (6 bases). V was clipped by 0 bases and J by 6 bases, with 20 bases between them. There are 17 residues in the CDR3. CDR1 LGHNA and CDR2 YSLEER come from the germline V gene. The CDR3 coding sequence is TGCGCCAGCAGCCAAGATTCGGGGCAGGGGCTAAGGGATGGCTACACCTTC. Translation: CASSQDSGQGLRDGYTF.

This clone is a singleton in its sample. The chain recombines TRBV5-1 with TRBJ2-1; D unclear. Trimming removed 3 bases at V and 2 bases at J, with 9 bases between. The V gene's germline CDR1 is SGHRS and CDR2 YFSETQ. The CDR3 length is 14 residues. The CDR3 protein is CASSSLPTYNEQFF. The CDR3 DNA reads TGCGCCAGCAGCTCTCTACCCACCTACAATGAGCAGTTCTTC.

The V call is TRBV12-5, the J call TRBJ2-1; D unresolved. Germline V gene data show CDR1 as LGHNT and CDR2 as FRNRAP. The CDR3 totals 15 residues. Trimming removed 3 bases from V and 7 bases from J, with 16 bases in between. CDR3 in amino acids: CASGLRDSSGNEQFF. Written as DNA, the CDR3 is TGTGCTAGTGGTTTAAGGGATTCGAGTGGGAATGAGCAGTTCTTC. The full variable domain, rest sourced from reference TRBV12-5 and TRBJ2-1, is DARVTQTPRHKVTEMGQEVTMRCQPILGHNTVFWYRQTMMQGLELLAYFRNRAPLDDSGMPKDRFSAEMPDATLATLKIQPSEPRDSAVYFCASGLRDSSGNEQFFGPGTRLTVL.

The chain joins TRBV5-1 to TRBJ1-2; 7 positions agree with TRBD1. The germline V gene encodes CDR1 SGHRS and CDR2 YFSETQ. This CDR3 has 14 amino acids. The ends lost 3 bases at V and 4 bases at J; junction bases unmatched: 6. Written as DNA, the CDR3 is TGCGCCAGCAGCTCCACAGGGGTAGGCTATGGCTACACCTTC. This codes for CASSSTGVGYGYTF.

CDR3 in DNA: TGTGCCATCAGTGAGTCAGGGACACCATACGAGCAGTACTTC. This translates into CAISESGTPYEQYF. The chain uses TRBV10-3 and TRBJ2-7; possible D gene TRBD1, 6 bases. Germline V lookup: CDR1 ENHRY, CDR2 SYGVKD. CDR3 length: 14 residues. V was shortened by 0 bases and J by 4 bases, with 10 bases between the two germline ends.

A word on this clone: A junction boundary mismatches the germline segment, possibly from a read error. The chain uses TRBV20-1 and TRBJ1-1; 7 positions match TRBD1. Germline-derived CDR1 and CDR2 are DFQATT and SNEGSKA (reference sequence). The CDR3 totals 8 residues. CDR3 residues: CSGPDRNF. Here the CDR3 DNA reads TGCAGTGGCCCGGACAGGAACTTT.

The chain is built from TRBV27 and TRBJ2-3, with 7 bases lining up with TRBD1. CDR1 is MNHEY, CDR2 SMNVEV, per germline (reference sequence). The trim removed 10 bases at V and 1 base at J, leaving 5 bases unmatched. This CDR3 spans 13 amino acids. CDR3: CATNRGGTDTQYF. In DNA, the CDR3 is TGTGCCACAAACAGGGGTGGCACAGATACGCAGTATTTT.

The chain employs TRBV19 and TRBJ1-5; weak D call: TRBD1 (5 bases). CDR3 size: 16 residues. The germline V gene has CDR1 LNHDA and CDR2 SQIVND (reference sequence). V was trimmed by 2 bases and J by 0 bases, leaving 11 bases between them. The CDR3 bases are TGTGCCAGTAGTATAAATCCGGGGGGTAGCAATCAGCCCCAGCATTTT. Translated: CASSINPGGSNQPQHF.

This clone was detected once. The rearrangement joins TRBV30 to TRBJ2-1; TRBD2 might be the D (5 bases). The CDR3 length is 16 residues. V gave up 7 bases and J gave up 3 bases, with 22 bases separating them. CDR1 GTSNPN and CDR2 SVGIG come from the germline V gene (reference sequence). The chain's CDR3 is CASWRGVGAGYNEQFF. DNA for the CDR3: TGTGCCTCATGGAGAGGCGTGGGAGCAGGCTACAATGAGCAGTTCTTC. The full variable domain, completed using reference TRBV30 and TRBJ2-1, is SQTIHQWPATLVQPVGSPLSLECTVEGTSNPNLYWYRQAAGRGLQLLFYSVGIGQISSEVPQNLSASRPQDRQFILSSKKLLLSDSGFYLCASWRGVGAGYNEQFFGPGTRLTVL.

In this sample, this clone turned up a few times. At the DNA level, this CDR3 is encoded by other sequences in the same sample as well. This chain links TRBV5-1 with TRBJ1-5; the match to TRBD1 covers 9 bases. Germline V gene sequence: CDR1 SGHRS, CDR2 YFSETQ. The CDR3 totals 14 residues. With V trimmed by 4 bases and J by 4 bases, 3 bases remained unmatched. This chain's CDR3 is CASSEGQGNQPQHF. In DNA, the CDR3 is TGCGCCAGCAGCGAGGGACAGGGAAATCAGCCCCAGCATTTT.

The chain combines TRBV2 with TRBJ1-2, with a weak D call TRBD1 (6 bases). Germline CDR1 is SNHLY and CDR2 is FYNNEI. The CDR3 runs 13 residues. Trimming took 8 bases from V and 4 from J, leaving 14 bases between them. CDR3 sequence reads: CASGTGSSYGYTF. CDR3 nucleotide sequence: TGTGCCAGCGGCACAGGGTCGAGCTATGGCTACACCTTC.

As concerns this clone: Other DNA sequences from this sample encode an identical CDR3 as well. The chain is built from TRBV7-9 and TRBJ2-3; D gene uncertain. The V gene's germline CDR1 is SEHNR and CDR2 FQNEAQ (reference sequence). This CDR3 comprises 12 residues. Trimming left V 2 bases short and J 5 bases short, with 5 bases between. As DNA, the CDR3 is TGTGCCAGCAGCTTACAAGGAGATACGCAGTATTTT. This gives the protein CASSLQGDTQYF.

In this sample, this clone turned up once. V is TRBV2 and J is TRBJ2-1, with D perhaps being TRBD1 or TRBD2 (5 bases each). CDR3 length: 16 residues. The V end lost 3 bases, the J end lost 9 bases, and 21 bases lay between the germline ends. Germline V CDR1 and CDR2: SNHLY, FYNNEI. The CDR3 sequence is CASSEWVASGRIEQFF. The CDR3 bases are TGTGCCAGCAGTGAGTGGGTAGCCTCGGGGCGTATTGAGCAGTTCTTC.

The chain links TRBV6-5 to TRBJ2-7, with 13 bases lining up with TRBD2. The V and J ends lost 4 bases and 7 bases, in that order; junction bases with no gene match: 7. This CDR3 spans 15 amino acids. Germline CDR1 is MNHEY and CDR2 is SVGAGI. The CDR3 DNA reads TGTGCCAGCAGTTCCGGACTAGCGGGAGCCGGGGAGCAGTACTTC. Its translation is CASSSGLAGAGEQYF.

The chain recombines TRBV6-1 with TRBJ1-5, with TRBD1 matching 7 bases. The CDR3 spans 16 residues. CDR1 is MNHNS, CDR2 SASEGT, per germline. Trimming at V came to 4 bases and at J to 4 bases, leaving 10 bases not matched to a gene. The CDR3 protein is CASSVFWDSRNQPQHF. DNA for the CDR3: TGTGCCAGCAGTGTCTTTTGGGACAGCCGGAATCAGCCCCAGCATTTT.

The V call is TRBV7-2, the J call TRBJ2-7; 10 positions match TRBD2. In germline, CDR1 is SGHTA, CDR2 FQGNSA. The length of the CDR3 is 16 residues. V lost 1 base, J lost 5 bases, and 8 bases stayed unmatched. This chain's CDR3 is CASSLGVGLALNEQYF. The CDR3 DNA reads TGTGCCAGCAGCTTAGGGGTGGGACTAGCGCTGAACGAGCAGTACTTC.